The 23 T cell receptor beta chains below were found in one sample sequenced in a study of T cell responses to AZD1222 COVID-19 vaccine. Assay used: immunoSEQ multiplex PCR; TCRdb lists only in-frame clones, some missing. This sample yields 100,000 or so clones, of which nearly 90% are seen a single time; roughly 45% belongs to the top ten. Sequenced here: peripheral blood, sampled 28 days after the second AZD1222 dose. These receptors were obtained from an adult who received the AZD1222 COVID-19 vaccine.

The chain links TRBV6-6 to TRBJ1-1; 8 bases line up with TRBD1. V dropped 4 bases and J dropped 2; count of bases not matched to a gene: 3. This CDR3 is built from 14 residues. Germline CDR1 and CDR2: MNHNY and SVGAGI (reference sequence). CDR3 in amino acids: CASSSTGGNTEAFF. CDR3 nucleotide sequence: TGTGCCAGCAGTTCCACAGGGGGAAACACTGAAGCTTTCTTT.

The chain is built from TRBV28 and TRBJ2-6, with 9 nucleotides matching TRBD2. There are 20 residues in the CDR3. Germline trimming cut 6 bases from V and 1 base from J; bases unmatched to any gene: 16. Per germline, CDR1 MDHEN and CDR2 SYDVKM. CDR3 in amino acids: CASSPTPGGRANSGANVLTF. CDR3 nucleotides: TGTGCCAGCAGCCCCACCCCGGGCGGGAGGGCGAATTCTGGGGCCAACGTCCTGACTTTC.

The chain couples TRBV18 to TRBJ2-7, with 7 bases aligning to TRBD1. Trimming cost V 1 base and J 2 bases; bases outside gene matches: 5. The CDR3 contains 15 residues. Germline-derived CDR1 and CDR2 are KGHSH and LQKENI. CDR3 protein: CASSPLAQGAYEQYF. CDR3 in DNA: TGTGCCAGCTCACCACTTGCCCAGGGGGCCTACGAGCAGTACTTC.

The chain couples TRBV19 to TRBJ2-1; D may be TRBD2 (5 bases). Germline values: CDR1 LNHDA, CDR2 SQIVND (reference sequence). V was pared by 1 base and J by 0 bases, with 13 bases between. CDR3 size: 17 residues. Written as DNA, the CDR3 is TGTGCCAGTAGTATAGGGGGAGCTCAGAGCTCCTACAATGAGCAGTTCTTC. Encoded protein: CASSIGGAQSSYNEQFF.

V is TRBV28 and J is TRBJ2-1; no firm D call. Trimming removed 5 bases from V and 3 bases from J, with 11 bases in between. The CDR3 has 14 residues. Germline CDR1 reads MDHEN; CDR2 reads SYDVKM. The chain's CDR3 is CASSRFSVYNEQFF. CDR3 nucleotides: TGTGCCAGCAGTCGTTTTAGTGTCTACAATGAGCAGTTCTTC.

The chain links TRBV6-5 to TRBJ2-1, with 9 positions matching TRBD2. Germline V CDR1 and CDR2: MNHEY, SVGAGI. The CDR3 loop spans 14 amino acids. Germline trimming cut 5 bases from V and 5 bases from J; bases unmatched to any gene: 4. This CDR3 reads CASSRLAEDNEQFF. In DNA form, the CDR3 reads TGTGCCAGCAGTCGACTAGCGGAGGACAATGAGCAGTTCTTC.

This chain uses TRBV4-1 with TRBJ1-6; D may be TRBD1 (6 bases). CDR1 MGHRA and CDR2 YSYEKL come from the germline V gene. Trimming took 2 bases from V and 7 from J, leaving 15 bases between them. The CDR3 extends over 16 amino acids. The CDR3: CASSQTRGQRNSPLHF. In nucleotides, the CDR3 is TGCGCCAGCAGCCAAACACGGGGGCAAAGGAATTCACCCCTCCACTTT.

This clone was seen only once. The chain employs TRBV7-2 and TRBJ1-2; maybe TRBD1 (5 bases). V was clipped by 5 bases and J by 5 bases, with 18 bases between them. The CDR3 has 15 residues. The germline gives CDR1 SGHTA, CDR2 FQGNSA. CDR3 coding DNA: TGTGCCAGCAGCCTCGGTCTCGGGACGTTTTATGGCTACACCTTC. Residues: CASSLGLGTFYGYTF. The whole variable domain, remainder taken from reference TRBV7-2 and TRBJ1-2, is GAGVSQSPSNKVTEKGKDVELRCDPISGHTALYWYRQSLGQGLEFLIYFQGNSAPDKSGLPSDRFSAERTGGSVSTLTIQRTQQEDSAVYLCASSLGLGTFYGYTFGSGTRLTVV.

This chain uses TRBV28 with TRBJ1-6, with D maybe TRBD1 (5 bases). V lost 3 bases and J lost 9, with 6 bases in between. CDR3 size: 12 residues. CDR1 MDHEN and CDR2 SYDVKM come from the germline V gene. CDR3 DNA sequence: TGTGCCAGCAGTTTGGGGGTTTCACCCCTCCACTTT. Residues: CASSLGVSPLHF.

The chain combines TRBV19 with TRBJ2-1; D gene ambiguous. The CDR3 is 14 residues long. Trimming removed 5 bases at V and 0 bases at J, with 8 bases between. CDR1 is LNHDA, CDR2 SQIVND, per germline (reference sequence). CDR3 residues: CASSLQSSYNEQFF. Written as DNA, the CDR3 is TGTGCCAGTAGTCTTCAAAGCTCCTACAATGAGCAGTTCTTC.

This sequence joins TRBV14 and TRBJ2-3; TRBD1 matches at 7 bases. Germline assignment: CDR1 SGHDN and CDR2 FVKESK. Trimming cost V 1 base and J 1 base; bases outside gene matches: 8. The CDR3 has 17 residues. The CDR3 here is CASSQAEDRWGTDTQYF. CDR3 bases: TGTGCCAGCAGCCAAGCAGAGGACAGGTGGGGCACAGATACGCAGTATTTT.

This clone was detected a few times. The J gene is TRBJ2-1, the V gene TRBV7-2, with 7 bases identical to TRBD2. Germline loops: CDR1 SGHTA, CDR2 FQGNSA. V dropped 2 bases and J dropped 7; count of bases not matched to a gene: 2. CDR3 size: 13 residues. DNA of the CDR3: TGTGCCAGCAGCTTAAGGCGGGAGAATGAGCAGTTCTTC. Encoded protein: CASSLRRENEQFF.

This clone has only one observation. The chain employs TRBV21-1 and TRBJ2-7; no check of the table's D call, TRBD2, against the DNA was made. TRBV21-1 corresponds to a pseudogene. The CDR3 consists of 13 residues. CDR3 sequence: CASSDGGIYEQYF. Here the CDR3 DNA reads TGTGCCAGCAGCGATGGCGGGATCTACGAGCAGTACTTC.

The CDR3 DNA sequence: TGTGCCAGCAGCTTGGGGCAGGGGACCCGTGGGAGCACTGAAGCTTTCTTT. This encodes CASSLGQGTRGSTEAFF. This chain joins TRBV5-4 and TRBJ1-1; D may be TRBD1 (6 bases). The V end lost 0 bases, the J end lost 4 bases, and 19 bases lay between the germline ends. Germline loops: CDR1 SGHNT, CDR2 YYREEE (reference sequence). The CDR3 length is 17 residues.

The chain has TRBV30 and TRBJ1-2, with D unclear. V was shortened by 0 bases and J by 8 bases, with 7 bases between the two germline ends. There are 11 residues in the CDR3. Germline V gene lookup returns CDR1 GTSNPN and CDR2 SVGIG (reference sequence). CDR3 in DNA: TGTGCCTGGAGTGTAATGGGCGGCTACACCTTC. Amino acids: CAWSVMGGYTF. Using reference TRBV30 and TRBJ1-2 for the parts outside the CDR3, the full variable domain is SQTIHQWPATLVQPVGSPLSLECTVEGTSNPNLYWYRQAAGRGLQLLFYSVGIGQISSEVPQNLSASRPQDRQFILSSKKLLLSDSGFYLCAWSVMGGYTFGSGTRLTVV.

The J gene is TRBJ2-2, the V gene TRBV3-1 (or the pseudogene TRBV3-2); 7 bases match TRBD2. The length of the CDR3 is 16 residues. Germline CDR1 is LGHDT and CDR2 is YNNKEL (reference sequence). Germline trimming cut 1 base from V and 1 base from J; bases unmatched to any gene: 3. The CDR3 DNA is TGTGCCAGCAGCCAAGTGGCTAGCGGGAACACCGGGGAGCTGTTTTTT. This gives the protein CASSQVASGNTGELFF.

The chain joins TRBV7-8 to TRBJ2-7; D remains ambiguous. Germline V gives CDR1 SGHVS, CDR2 FQNEAQ. V shed 1 base and J shed 3 bases, with 4 bases lying between them. The CDR3 consists of 12 residues. The CDR3 DNA reads TGTGCCAGCAGCTTAGGGTACTACGAGCAGTACTTC. Translation: CASSLGYYEQYF. Combining the CDR3 with reference TRBV7-8 and TRBJ2-7 gives the whole variable domain GAGVSQSPRYKVAKRGQDVALRCDPISGHVSLFWYQQALGQGPEFLTYFQNEAQLDKSGLPSDRFFAERPEGSVSTLKIQRTQQEDSAVYLCASSLGYYEQYFGPGTRLTVT.

This rearrangement joins TRBV6-6 to TRBJ1-3; D call uncertain. This CDR3 has 14 residues. V dropped 7 bases and J dropped 0 bases, with 10 bases sitting between them. CDR1 and CDR2 from the germline V gene are MNHNY and SVGAGI (reference sequence). The CDR3 here is CASKTPSSGNTIYF. As DNA, the CDR3 is TGTGCCAGCAAAACACCAAGCTCTGGAAACACCATATATTTT.

The CDR3 sequence: CASSLGTGGSAQYF. In DNA, the CDR3 is TGTGCCAGCAGCTTAGGGACAGGCGGGTCGGCCCAGTACTTC. This chain links TRBV11-3 with TRBJ2-5; 7 positions match TRBD1. V was clipped by 1 base and J by 9 bases; unmatched bases: 8. CDR1 is SGHNT and CDR2 is YENEEA in the germline V gene. This CDR3 has 14 amino acids.

This chain joins TRBV5-1 and TRBJ2-7, with D tentatively TRBD1 (6 bases). V lost 4 bases, J lost 2 bases, and 13 bases lay in between. The V gene's germline CDR1 is SGHRS and CDR2 YFSETQ. The CDR3 has 14 amino acids. The CDR3 protein is CASSPGTPTYEQYF. For the CDR3, the DNA is TGCGCCAGCAGCCCCGGGACACCAACCTACGAGCAGTACTTC. The variable domain in full, with the rest retrieved from reference TRBV5-1 and TRBJ2-7, is KAGVTQTPRYLIKTRGQQVTLSCSPISGHRSVSWYQQTPGQGLQFLFEYFSETQRNKGNFPGRFSGRQFSNSRSEMNVSTLELGDSALYLCASSPGTPTYEQYFGPGTRLTVT.

J is TRBJ1-5 and V is TRBV6-5; D uncertain. Trimming removed 7 bases at V and 3 bases at J, with 13 bases between. The CDR3 consists of 14 residues. Germline V gene lookup returns CDR1 MNHEY and CDR2 SVGAGI. In DNA form, the CDR3 reads TGTGCCAGCACCTCCACGGGGTACAATCAGCCCCAGCATTTT. Translation: CASTSTGYNQPQHF.

The V gene is TRBV28, the J gene TRBJ2-1; 7 bases are shared with TRBD2. V lost 5 bases, J lost 10 bases, and 17 bases stayed unmatched. This CDR3 spans 16 amino acids. Germline lookup yields CDR1 MDHEN and CDR2 SYDVKM. In nucleotides, the CDR3 is TGTGCCAGCAGTCCCCCGGTTTTTGGGCCGGGAGGAGAGCAGTTCTTC. The encoded protein is CASSPPVFGPGGEQFF.

The CDR3 nucleotides read TGCGCCAGCACCGGGCCAGGAAACCAAGAGACCCAGTACTTC. It codes for CASTGPGNQETQYF. This rearrangement joins TRBV10-1 to TRBJ2-5; D not certain. CDR1 is WNHNN, CDR2 SYGVQD, per germline (reference sequence). V was clipped by 7 bases and J by 0 bases, with 12 bases between them. CDR3 length equals 14 residues.